Below are 7 T cell receptor beta chains sequenced from a single sample in a study of HIV-infected patients and healthy controls. TCRdb re-called the 5' RACE reads with MiXCR, one entry per CDR3 protein. The repertoire includes roughly 70,000 distinct CDR3 sequences, about a sixth of them detected once, and approximately 5% sits in the top ten. Sequencing was performed on CD4+ T cells from blood. Receptor source: a human donor in good health.

This clonotype was seen a handful of times. The chain has TRBV7-2 and TRBJ1-3; the D gene is possibly TRBD1 (5 bases). Germline loops: CDR1 SGHTA, CDR2 FQGNSA. V dropped 1 base and J dropped 0 bases, with 13 bases sitting between them. This CDR3 contains 17 residues. CDR3 protein: CASSLVAAGPSGNTIYF. In DNA, the CDR3 is TGTGCCAGCAGCTTAGTTGCCGCAGGGCCCTCTGGAAACACCATATATTTT. The whole variable domain, remainder taken from reference TRBV7-2 and TRBJ1-3, is GAGVSQSPSNKVTEKGKDVELRCDPISGHTALYWYRQSLGQGLEFLIYFQGNSAPDKSGLPSDRFSAERTGGSVSTLTIQRTQQEDSAVYLCASSLVAAGPSGNTIYFGEGSWLTVV.

This chain connects TRBV14 to TRBJ2-1; D remains ambiguous. V lost 1 base and J lost 0, with 7 bases in between. The CDR3 is made up of 15 amino acids. The V gene's germline CDR1 is SGHDN and CDR2 FVKESK. The CDR3 reads CASSQGRNSYNEQFF. CDR3 in DNA: TGTGCCAGCAGCCAAGGACGGAACTCCTACAATGAGCAGTTCTTC.

At least ten counts were recorded for this clonotype. The genes are TRBV3-1 and TRBJ2-5; TRBD2 matches at 7 bases. The CDR3 spans 17 residues. V lost 4 bases, J lost 0 bases, and 11 bases stayed unmatched. Germline assignment: CDR1 LGHDT and CDR2 YNNKEL (reference sequence). The CDR3 protein is CASSPTSGTKYQETQYF. CDR3 in DNA: TGTGCCAGCAGCCCGACCTCCGGGACTAAGTACCAAGAGACCCAGTACTTC.

This clonotype was counted at least ten times. The CDR3 sequence: CASSTGGGGPQETQYF. CDR3 coding DNA: TGTGCCAGCAGCACAGGGGGTGGAGGGCCCCAAGAGACCCAGTACTTC. The chain recombines TRBV13 with TRBJ2-5, with 8 bases fitting TRBD1. Looked up from germline, CDR1 is PRHDT and CDR2 is FYEKMQ (reference sequence). The CDR3 has 16 amino acids. V lost 5 bases and J lost 1; bases outside the gene matches: 9.

The chain uses TRBV3-1 and TRBJ2-2, with D perhaps TRBD2 (6 bases). V was pared by 1 base and J by 6 bases, with 18 bases between. The length of the CDR3 is 17 residues. Germline V gives CDR1 LGHDT, CDR2 YNNKEL (reference sequence). This CDR3 reads CASSQATGSSLAGELFF. In DNA, the CDR3 is TGTGCCAGCAGCCAAGCTACCGGGAGTTCCCTTGCCGGGGAGCTGTTTTTT. Variable domain in full (rest from reference TRBV3-1 and TRBJ2-2): DTAVSQTPKYLVTQMGNDKSIKCEQNLGHDTMYWYKQDSKKFLKIMFSYNNKELIINETVPNRFSPKSPDKAHLNLHINSLELGDSAVYFCASSQATGSSLAGELFFGEGSRLTVL.

The rearrangement uses TRBV7-2 and TRBJ1-5; possible D gene TRBD1, 6 bases. The CDR3 is 15 amino acids. CDR1 and CDR2 (germline): SGHTA, FQGNSA. Trimming cost V 5 bases and J 2 bases, with 13 bases left between them. The CDR3 sequence is CASSRDNRGNQPQHF. CDR3 nucleotides: TGTGCCAGCAGCCGGGACAACCGAGGCAATCAGCCCCAGCATTTT.

The CDR3: CASSRNTGSSGNTIYF. CDR3 nucleotides: TGCGCCAGCAGCCGCAACACAGGGAGCTCTGGAAACACCATATATTTT. The chain employs TRBV4-3 and TRBJ1-3, with D perhaps TRBD1 (6 bases). CDR3 length: 16 amino acids. V lost 4 bases and J lost 0, with 13 bases in between. Germline V gene sequence: CDR1 LGHNA, CDR2 YSLEER.